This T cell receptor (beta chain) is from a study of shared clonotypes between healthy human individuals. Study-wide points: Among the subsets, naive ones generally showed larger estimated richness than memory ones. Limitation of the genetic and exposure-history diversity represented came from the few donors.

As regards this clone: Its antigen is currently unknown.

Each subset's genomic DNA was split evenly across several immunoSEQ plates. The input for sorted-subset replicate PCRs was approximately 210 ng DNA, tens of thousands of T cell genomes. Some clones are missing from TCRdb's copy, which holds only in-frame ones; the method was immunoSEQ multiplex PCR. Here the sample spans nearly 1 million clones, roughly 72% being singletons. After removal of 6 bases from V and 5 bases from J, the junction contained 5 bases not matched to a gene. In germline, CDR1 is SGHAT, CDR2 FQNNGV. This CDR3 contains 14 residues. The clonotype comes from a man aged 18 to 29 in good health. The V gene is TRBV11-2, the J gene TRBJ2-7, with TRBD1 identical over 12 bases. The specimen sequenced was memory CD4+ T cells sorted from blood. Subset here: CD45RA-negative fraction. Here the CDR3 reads CASRRGTGGNEQYF. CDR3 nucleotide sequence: TGTGCCAGCAGGAGGGGGACAGGGGGCAACGAGCAGTACTTC.